The rows below give T cell receptor beta chains drawn from one sample of a study of tumour-infiltrating T cells in Burkitt lymphoma. Repertoires were generated with immunoSEQ multiplex PCR, while TCRdb's copy carries only in-frame clones and drops some. The sample gives 13,000 or so clones, approximately 85% of which show up once; 1.3% to 1.5% is in the top ten. Sequencing input: tumor tissue. These receptors all stem from a human donor with diffuse large B-cell lymphoma. Each CDR3 is given with its conserved first and last residue. The D gene is left open where the match is weak. Expanded clones get a size class; other rows say once, few or many, or leave the size out.

v_call: TRBV5-1
j_call: TRBJ2-7
d_call: NA
clone_size: NA
cdr3_nt: TGCGCCAGCAGCTTGGACTTTCTCTCCTACGAGCAGTACTTC
cdr3_aa: CASSLDFLSYEQYF

v_call: TRBV12-5
j_call: TRBJ2-1
d_call: NA
clone_size: NA
cdr3_nt: TGTGCTAGTGGAAATTACAATGAGCAGTTCTTC
cdr3_aa: CASGNYNEQFF

v_call: TRBV18
j_call: TRBJ2-7
d_call: TRBD1
clone_size: NA
cdr3_nt: TGTGCCAGCTCCCCCGGGACAGGGGAGGTCAACGAGCAGTACTTC
cdr3_aa: CASSPGTGEVNEQYF

v_call: TRBV14
j_call: TRBJ2-7
d_call: NA
clone_size: NA
cdr3_nt: TGTGCCAGCAGCCAAGCGCTAGCGAGCCTTACCTACGAGCAGTACTTC
cdr3_aa: CASSQALASLTYEQYF

v_call: TRBV29-1
j_call: TRBJ1-2
d_call: NA
clone_size: NA
cdr3_nt: TGCAGCGTTCAGAGTTCGAACTATGGCTACACCTTC
cdr3_aa: CSVQSSNYGYTF

v_call: TRBV27
j_call: TRBJ2-1
d_call: TRBD2
clone_size: NA
cdr3_nt: TGTGCCAGCAGTCTTATCGGGGGACTAGCGAGCGAGCAGTTCTTC
cdr3_aa: CASSLIGGLASEQFF

v_call: TRBV29-1
j_call: TRBJ1-2
d_call: TRBD1
clone_size: NA
cdr3_nt: TGCAGCGTCCTGGGGGGACAGGGGAACGGCTACACCTTC
cdr3_aa: CSVLGGQGNGYTF

v_call: TRBV2
j_call: TRBJ1-1
d_call: TRBD1
clone_size: NA
cdr3_nt: TGTGCCAGCAGTGGGACAGGGGGGGGGACTGAAGCTTTCTTT
cdr3_aa: CASSGTGGGTEAFF

v_call: TRBV29-1
j_call: TRBJ1-2
d_call: NA
clone_size: NA
cdr3_nt: TGCAGCGCCCTACACCCTAACTATGGCTACACCTTC
cdr3_aa: CSALHPNYGYTF

v_call: TRBV2
j_call: TRBJ1-2
d_call: NA
clone_size: NA
cdr3_nt: TGTGCCAGCTCTGGAGAGGGTCTTATCGGCTATGGCTACACCTTC
cdr3_aa: CASSGEGLIGYGYTF

v_call: TRBV4-1
j_call: TRBJ2-3
d_call: NA
clone_size: NA
cdr3_nt: TGCGCCAGCAGCCAAGAGACAGCGGTGAGCACAGATACGCAGTATTTT
cdr3_aa: CASSQETAVSTDTQYF

v_call: TRBV9
j_call: TRBJ2-1
d_call: NA
clone_size: once
cdr3_nt: TGTGCCAGCAGCGTAGAGGGGGGCGCCAATGAGCAGTTCTTC
cdr3_aa: CASSVEGGANEQFF

v_call: TRBV11-3
j_call: TRBJ2-7
d_call: TRBD1
clone_size: NA
cdr3_nt: TGTGCCAGCAGCTTAGATCTGGGACAGGGAGGGACCTACGAGCAGTACTTC
cdr3_aa: CASSLDLGQGGTYEQYF

v_call: TRBV30
j_call: TRBJ1-4
d_call: NA
clone_size: NA
cdr3_nt: TGTGCCTGCCTCAGTGAAAAACTGTTTTTT
cdr3_aa: CACLSEKLFF

v_call: TRBV15
j_call: TRBJ2-3
d_call: TRBD2
clone_size: NA
cdr3_nt: TGTGCCACCAGCAGCGGACTAGCGGGGTTCGTGCATACGCAGTATTTT
cdr3_aa: CATSSGLAGFVHTQYF

v_call: TRBV25-1
j_call: TRBJ2-1
d_call: TRBD2
clone_size: NA
cdr3_nt: TGTGCCAGCAGTCCGGGACTAGCATACAATGAGCAGTTCTTC
cdr3_aa: CASSPGLAYNEQFF

v_call: TRBV7-9
j_call: TRBJ2-7
d_call: TRBD2
clone_size: few
cdr3_nt: TGTGCCAGCAGCTCCGGCAGCGGGAAGTACGAGCAGTACTTC
cdr3_aa: CASSSGSGKYEQYF

v_call: TRBV9
j_call: TRBJ1-2
d_call: TRBD1
clone_size: few
cdr3_nt: TGTGCCAGCAGCGGACAGGGGGTCCGGGATAACTATGGCTACACCTTC
cdr3_aa: CASSGQGVRDNYGYTF

v_call: TRBV10-1
j_call: TRBJ2-3
d_call: TRBD2
clone_size: NA
cdr3_nt: TGCGCCAGCAGTGATGGGAGCGGGGGCACAGATACGCAGTATTTT
cdr3_aa: CASSDGSGGTDTQYF